The following is a T cell receptor (beta chain) sequence with its context. Its antigen is not known. Second doses were pooled across both intervals (about 4 or about 12 weeks). This table comes from immunoSEQ multiplex PCR, and its TCRdb copy is limited to in-frame clones, with some not included. The table has some 250,000 clones, 90% to 95% seen once. The sample originates from a study of T cell responses to AZD1222 COVID-19 vaccine. Germline-derived CDR1 and CDR2 are SQVTM and ANQGSEA. This CDR3 spans 12 amino acids. V was clipped by 4 bases and J by 7 bases; unmatched bases: 4. Findings and caveats of the study: Vaccine-associated CD4 TCRs spanned spike, dominant at 160-218 and 743-854.

Material: peripheral blood, obtained 28 days after the second AZD1222 dose. The J gene is TRBJ1-2, the V gene TRBV29-1, with 9 bases aligning to TRBD1. This TCR derives from an adult who received the AZD1222 COVID-19 vaccine. For the CDR3, the DNA is TGCAGCGTTGGGACAGGGGACGGTGGCTACACCTTC. Translating gives CSVGTGDGGYTF.